This is a list of T cell receptor beta chains from one sample in a study of blood T cell repertoires in COVID-19. Method: immunoSEQ multiplex PCR; TCRdb's copy keeps in-frame clones and lacks some. The profile covers some 120,000 clones, with approximately 68% appearing a single time and 2% to 2.5% taken by the ten largest. What was sequenced was peripheral blood. The receptor source for this set is a woman aged 70-85 years with acute or convalescent COVID-19. Each CDR3 is given with its conserved first and last residue. A D gene is named only where the DNA matches it firmly. Size values are once, few and many counts, or a class for expanded clones, and some rows have none.

j_call clone_size d_call v_call cdr3_nt cdr3_aa
TRBJ2-3 NA TRBD2 TRBV10-1 TGCGCCAGCAGTGAGTCACCCGCGGGGGGGCCAGATACGCAGTATTTT CASSESPAGGPDTQYF
TRBJ2-3 NA NA TRBV24-1 TGTGCCACCAGTGACCCACCAGCGGGCGGAGATACGCAGTATTTT CATSDPPAGGDTQYF
TRBJ1-5 NA TRBD1 TRBV19 TGTGCCAGTAGTAAGCGACAGGGGGCACAGCCCCAGCATTTT CASSKRQGAQPQHF
TRBJ2-7 NA NA TRBV29-1 TGCAGCGTTGTGACAGGACCCCTCGAGCAGTACTTC CSVVTGPLEQYF
TRBJ2-7 few TRBD2 TRBV5-4 TGTGCCAGCAGCCGACCCCTAGCGGGGGCGACCTACGAGCAGTACTTC CASSRPLAGATYEQYF
TRBJ2-6 once NA TRBV28 TGTGCCAGCAGTTTGGAGGGGGGGACTGGGGCCAACGTCCTGACTTTC CASSLEGGTGANVLTF
TRBJ1-1 few TRBD1 TRBV12-3/TRBV12-4 TGTGCCAGCCGGGGACAGCAGAACACTGAAGCTTTCTTT CASRGQQNTEAFF
TRBJ2-3 NA TRBD2 TRBV6-5 TGTGCCAGCAGCCTAGCGGGAGGGAGAGATACGCAGTATTTT CASSLAGGRDTQYF
TRBJ2-1 NA TRBD2 TRBV11-3 TGTGCCAGCAGCTTAATCCCTCTGAGCGGGAGGGCGAATGAGCAGTTCTTC CASSLIPLSGRANEQFF
TRBJ1-5 once NA TRBV7-6 TGTGCCAGCAGCTTAGCTGCCAGGGGAACGGGTCAGCCCCAGCATTTT CASSLAARGTGQPQHF
TRBJ2-3 NA TRBD2 TRBV27 TGTGCCAGCTATGTTACAGCGGGGCATCCGGATACGCAGTATTTT CASYVTAGHPDTQYF
TRBJ2-7 NA TRBD2 TRBV19 TGTGCCAGTAGTGGGGGCGGGACTAGCGGGATTCGGTCCTACGAGCAGTACTTC CASSGGGTSGIRSYEQYF
TRBJ2-2 once TRBD1 TRBV7-8 TGTGCCAGCAACGACAGGGGCTGGAACACCGGGGAGCTGTTTTTT CASNDRGWNTGELFF
TRBJ2-3 NA NA TRBV6-5 TGTGCCAGCAGTCTCACAGATACGCAGTATTTT CASSLTDTQYF
TRBJ1-1 few NA TRBV9 TGTGCCAGCAGCGTAGGGCGGGGGTTGAACACTGAAGCTTTCTTT CASSVGRGLNTEAFF
TRBJ2-1 NA TRBD2 TRBV19 TGTGCCAGTACCGATCTCCGTAGGGGAGGGGATGAGCAGTTCTTC CASTDLRRGGDEQFF
TRBJ2-1 NA NA TRBV7-6 TGTGCCAGCAGCCCCTCTGCGAGCTCCTACAATGAGCAGTTCTTC CASSPSASSYNEQFF
TRBJ2-5 few NA TRBV21-1 TGTGCCAGCAGCAAAAAAGACTTCCCGGGACAGGGTGGGACGTACCAAGAGACCCAGTACTTC CASSKKDFPGQGGTYQETQYF
TRBJ1-2 once NA TRBV5-1 TGCGCCAGCAGCTTAGCTACTAACTATGGCTACACCTTC CASSLATNYGYTF
TRBJ1-2 NA TRBD1 TRBV5-1 TGCGCCAGCAGCCAAAAGACAGGGTATGGCTACACCTTC CASSQKTGYGYTF
TRBJ1-3 NA NA TRBV28 TGTGCCACGGGATCGGAGGGGAAATGGACCATATATTTT CATGSEGKWTIYF
TRBJ1-6 NA TRBD1 TRBV7-3 TGTGCCAGCAGCAATTTGTCCGACAGGGTTAGCTCCTATAATTCACCCCTCCACTTT CASSNLSDRVSSYNSPLHF
TRBJ2-3 NA NA TRBV9 TGTGCCAGCAGCCTTAGCCATCCCACAGATACGCAGTATTTT CASSLSHPTDTQYF
TRBJ2-3 NA TRBD2 TRBV3-1/TRBV3-2 TGTGCCAGCAGCAGGCGGGGGTCCACAGATACGCAGTATTTT CASSRRGSTDTQYF
TRBJ1-4 NA NA TRBV7-9 TGTGCCAGCAGCTCATCCTCGCTGGGAGGTGAAAAACTGTTTTTT CASSSSSLGGEKLFF
TRBJ1-4 NA NA TRBV7-2 TGTGCCAGCAGCCTAGGTGCAGGAGAAAAACTGTTTTTT CASSLGAGEKLFF
TRBJ1-5 NA NA TRBV19 TGTGCCAGTAGTACCCAGGGTAGGGGTTCGACCCAGCATTTT CASSTQGRGSTQHF
TRBJ2-2 NA NA TRBV5-1 TGCGCCAGCAAGCCGAACACCGGGGAGCTGTTTTTT CASKPNTGELFF
TRBJ1-2 few TRBD1 TRBV6-1 TGTGCCAGCAGTGACCCGGGACAGGGTTATGGCTACACCTTC CASSDPGQGYGYTF
TRBJ2-1 medium-sized TRBD2 TRBV4-2 TGTGCCAGCAGCCAAGAGGCCCTAGCGGGAGGTTCCTACAATGAGCAGTTCTTC CASSQEALAGGSYNEQFF
TRBJ1-1 NA NA TRBV27 TGTGCCAGCAGTTTAGGTCAGGTGAACACTGAAGCTTTCTTT CASSLGQVNTEAFF